This TCR beta chain was recovered during a study of lymphopenia after photon versus proton radiotherapy. Libraries were prepared by immunoSEQ multiplex PCR; TCRdb keeps only in-frame clonotypes and omits some of them. Among 35,000 to 50,000 clones, about 93% were seen once, and the ten largest hold around 15%. V lost 0 bases and J lost 0, with 9 bases in between. This CDR3 spans 16 amino acids. Germline V gene sequence: CDR1 SEHNR, CDR2 FQNEAQ (reference sequence). This receptor was identified in a man in his 60s with cholangiocarcinoma. The sample here was peripheral blood, taken from a patient treated with photon-based radiotherapy. J is TRBJ1-3 and V is TRBV7-9; D is undetermined. The CDR3 sequence: CASSLAGSYSGNTIYF. DNA for the CDR3: TGTGCCAGCAGCTTAGCAGGGTCTTACTCTGGAAACACCATATATTTT. Full variable domain (missing parts from reference TRBV7-9 and TRBJ1-3): DTGVSQNPRHKITKRGQNVTFRCDPISEHNRLYWYRQTLGQGPEFLTYFQNEAQLEKSRLLSDRFSAERPKGSFSTLEIQRTEQGDSAMYLCASSLAGSYSGNTIYFGEGSWLTVV.